The 28 T cell receptor beta chains below all came from one sample that was sequenced in a study of blood T cells in healthy people across ages. The authors ran a second PCR of about 6 to 12 cycles using a sample-barcoded 5' primer and a J-beta primer mix. Each CDR3 protein is one row after TCRdb ran MiXCR on the 5' RACE reads. Found here are around 1.1 million distinct CDR3 sequences, under 40% of them singletons; the top ten hold around 13%. Sequences were obtained from blood. The receptors were gathered from a man aged 18 to 29 in good health.

The J gene is TRBJ1-4, the V gene TRBV7-2, with a possible D match to TRBD1 (5 bases). The CDR3 is 16 amino acids. Germline CDR1 reads SGHTA; CDR2 reads FQGNSA. V lost 1 base and J lost 6, with 15 bases in between. The CDR3 loop reads CASSLGKGKGDEKLFF. As DNA, the CDR3 is TGTGCCAGCAGCTTAGGGAAAGGAAAAGGGGATGAAAAACTGTTTTTT.

In its sample, this clonotype was seen a few times. In DNA form, the CDR3 reads TGCAGCGGTACCCCGCCGGGGGGGACGTACAATGAGCAGTTCTTC. Amino acids: CSGTPPGGTYNEQFF. The chain links TRBV29-1 to TRBJ2-1; 8 positions match TRBD2. This CDR3 contains 15 residues. V lost 7 bases and J lost 4; bases outside the gene matches: 12. Germline CDR1 is SQVTM and CDR2 is ANQGSEA.

The chain is built from TRBV20-1 and TRBJ2-1, with D perhaps assigned TRBD1 or TRBD2 (5 bases each). This CDR3 comprises 16 residues. Trimming pared 3 bases from V and 3 bases from J, leaving 18 bases between. The germline CDR1 and CDR2 sequences are DFQATT and SNEGSKA (reference sequence). As DNA, the CDR3 is TGCAGTGCTAGTTCACTGTCGGGACCCAGCTACAATGAGCAGTTCTTC. Translation gives CSASSLSGPSYNEQFF.

This clonotype was seen more than once but under ten times. The CDR3 DNA reads as TGCAGACCGGGACTAGCGGACCGTCCTAGCACAGATACGCAGTATTTT. Amino acid sequence: CRPGLADRPSTDTQYF. The chain combines TRBV20-1 with TRBJ2-3; 11 bases fit TRBD2. Germline assignment: CDR1 DFQATT and CDR2 SNEGSKA (reference sequence). The CDR3 has 16 residues.

This clonotype was picked up a small number of times. The rearrangement links TRBV5-6 to TRBJ1-4; D gene ambiguous. V gave up 0 bases and J gave up 5 bases, with 11 bases separating them. Germline V lookup: CDR1 SGHDT, CDR2 YYEEEE. CDR3 size: 15 residues. CDR3 sequence reads: CASSLARGRNEKLFF. CDR3 sequence (DNA): TGTGCCAGCAGCTTGGCGCGGGGTAGAAATGAAAAACTGTTTTTT.

Note on this clonotype: At one boundary the junction diverges from the germline segment, which might be a read error. The J gene is TRBJ1-5, the V gene TRBV2; D unresolved. This CDR3 has 15 amino acids. Germline CDR1 reads SNHLY; CDR2 reads FYNNEI. This CDR3 reads CASSERYPSNQPRHF. The CDR3 DNA is TGTGCCAGCAGTGAACGATACCCAAGCAATCAGCCCCGGCATTTT.

V usage is TRBV6-1 and J usage is TRBJ1-1, with D hard to call. Trimming took 3 bases from V and 0 from J, leaving 8 bases between them. The CDR3 totals 14 residues. Germline values: CDR1 MNHNS, CDR2 SASEGT. DNA of the CDR3: TGTGCCAGCAGTGATTTAGGGCTGAACACTGAAGCTTTCTTT. The encoded protein is CASSDLGLNTEAFF.

The chain is built from TRBV10-3 and TRBJ2-4; 7 bases fit TRBD2. TRBJ2-5 matches the DNA end more closely, so the J call is doubtful. The length of the CDR3 is 15 residues. The germline CDR1 and CDR2 sequences are ENHRY and SYGVKD. For the CDR3, the DNA is TGTGCCATCAGTGATGGTAGCGGGCGACAAGAGACCCAGTACTTC. Translation: CAISDGSGRQETQYF.

The chain joins TRBV6-6 to TRBJ1-1; no clear D. Looked up from germline, CDR1 is MNHNY and CDR2 is SVGAGI (reference sequence). The CDR3 sequence is 14 residues long. V dropped 2 bases and J dropped 1 base, with 8 bases sitting between them. The CDR3 coding sequence is TGTGCCAGCAGTTACGCCAGAACGAACACTGAAGCTTTCTTT. Translation: CASSYARTNTEAFF.

This clonotype was seen only a few times. The chain has TRBV27 and TRBJ1-1, with a possible D match to TRBD1 (6 bases). Trimming cost V 8 bases and J 1 base, with 23 bases left between them. The CDR3 spans 17 residues. Germline values: CDR1 MNHEY, CDR2 SMNVEV (reference sequence). The CDR3 bases are TGTGCCAGCTCGGGGACTAGGAAAGGGGGTGCGAACACTGAAGCTTTCTTT. Translating it yields CASSGTRKGGANTEAFF.

The table lists this clonotype with a few counts. The chain carries TRBV7-9 and TRBJ1-1; unclear D gene. Germline V gives CDR1 SEHNR, CDR2 FQNEAQ (reference sequence). The CDR3 covers 15 residues. V was cut by 5 bases and J by 4 bases, with 17 bases left in between. CDR3 protein: CASSPRLGGVTEAFF. The CDR3 DNA reads TGTGCCAGCAGCCCCCGATTGGGAGGAGTCACTGAAGCTTTCTTT.

The chain uses TRBV30 and TRBJ2-1; a possible D gene is TRBD1 (8 bases). CDR3 length: 15 residues. Germline V lookup: CDR1 GTSNPN, CDR2 SVGIG (reference sequence). V lost 2 bases and J 7 bases, leaving 18 bases between the germline ends. CDR3 protein: CAWSRDRGAGNEQFF. CDR3 coding DNA: TGTGCCTGGAGTAGAGACAGGGGAGCGGGGAATGAGCAGTTCTTC.

V gene TRBV12-3 or TRBV12-4 combines with J gene TRBJ2-1; D not certain. The CDR3 has 13 residues. V lost 6 bases and J 7 bases, leaving 13 bases between the germline ends. Here the CDR3 reads CASRFLIHNEQFF. CDR3 in DNA: TGTGCCAGCAGGTTCCTCATACATAATGAGCAGTTCTTC.

The table lists this clonotype with a few counts. The chain recombines TRBV5-1 with TRBJ1-2; TRBD1 matches at 8 bases. The V segment lost 4 bases and the J segment 6 bases; nucleotides outside the gene matches: 8. This CDR3 has 14 amino acids. Germline V gene sequence: CDR1 SGHRS, CDR2 YFSETQ. The chain's CDR3 is CASSLLLTGDGYTF. CDR3 sequence (DNA): TGCGCCAGCAGCCTCCTCCTGACAGGGGATGGCTACACCTTC.

The rearrangement joins TRBV7-3 to TRBJ1-1; no reliable D call. V gave up 5 bases and J gave up 6 bases, with 16 bases separating them. In germline, CDR1 is SGHTA, CDR2 FQGTGA. The CDR3 consists of 14 residues. In DNA form, the CDR3 reads TGTGCCAGCAGCCTCAGTCCTACAGTACCTGAAGCTTTCTTT. Translated: CASSLSPTVPEAFF.

This clonotype was seen only a few times. This chain links TRBV14 with TRBJ2-2; tentatively, D is TRBD1 (5 bases). The V and J ends lost 8 bases and 4 bases respectively, with 11 bases between them. The germline V gene encodes CDR1 SGHDN and CDR2 FVKESK. The CDR3 loop spans 13 amino acids. The CDR3 coding sequence is TGTGCCAGCGGCGCCAGGGCCACCGGGGAGCTGTTTTTT. Its protein is CASGARATGELFF.

The chain employs TRBV11-1 and TRBJ2-5, with a weak D call TRBD2 (6 bases). Trimming shortened V by 6 bases and J by 5 bases, and 19 bases separated the two germline ends. This CDR3 contains 15 residues. Germline V gene sequence: CDR1 SGHAT, CDR2 FQDESV (reference sequence). CDR3 in DNA: TGTGCCAGCAGGCAAGATTCAGCGGGTGCGGAGACCCAGTACTTC. This translates into CASRQDSAGAETQYF.

The chain recombines TRBV12-5 with TRBJ2-1; maybe TRBD1 (5 bases). V lost 6 bases and J 10 bases, leaving 19 bases between the germline ends. CDR3 length: 14 residues. Germline V gene data show CDR1 as LGHNT and CDR2 as FRNRAP. CDR3 DNA sequence: TGTGCTAGTGGGGGTACCGCCAGGGTCCACGAGCAGTTCTTC. This translates into CASGGTARVHEQFF.

The J gene is TRBJ1-1, the V gene TRBV14; D may be TRBD1 (5 bases). V gave up 3 bases and J gave up 4 bases, with 6 bases separating them. The CDR3 loop spans 12 amino acids. CDR1 is SGHDN, CDR2 FVKESK, per germline. CDR3 sequence: CASSQQGTEAFF. CDR3 DNA: TGTGCCAGCAGCCAGCAGGGCACTGAAGCTTTCTTT.

The chain couples TRBV15 to TRBJ2-7, with D perhaps TRBD1 (5 bases). The CDR3 sequence is 13 residues long. Trimming removed 6 bases from V and 7 bases from J, with 16 bases in between. Germline CDR1 LNHNV, CDR2 YYDKDF (reference sequence). CDR3 DNA: TGTGCCACCAGAGTAGACAGCTACAATGAGCAGTACTTC. Translation gives CATRVDSYNEQYF.

This clonotype was seen more than once but under ten times. This chain joins TRBV6-5 and TRBJ1-5; 7 bases line up with TRBD1. Germline assignment: CDR1 MNHEY and CDR2 SVGAGI. The CDR3 is 14 residues long. Germline trimming cut 6 bases from V and 3 bases from J; bases unmatched to any gene: 5. CDR3 sequence: CASSRDSYNQPQHF. CDR3 coding DNA: TGTGCCAGCAGCCGGGACAGCTACAATCAGCCCCAGCATTTT.

This clonotype has just a few counts. The CDR3 DNA reads TGTGCCAGCAGATCTGGGGGGAGCTCTGGGGCCAACGTCCTGACTTTC. As protein: CASRSGGSSGANVLTF. This sequence joins TRBV7-2 and TRBJ2-6, with a tentative D call TRBD2 (6 bases). V was shortened by 6 bases and J by 0 bases, with 12 bases between the two germline ends. The CDR3 contains 16 residues. Looked up from germline, CDR1 is SGHTA and CDR2 is FQGNSA.

The V gene is TRBV9, the J gene TRBJ1-6; 9 bases map to TRBD1. Germline V lookup: CDR1 SGDLS, CDR2 YYNGEE. V shed 4 bases, J shed 7 bases, and the junction held 6 bases outside the gene matches. This CDR3 comprises 15 residues. CDR3 DNA sequence: TGTGCCAGCAGCTCCCGGGACAGGGTAAATTCACCCCTCCACTTT. Protein sequence: CASSSRDRVNSPLHF.

Only one count was recorded for this clonotype. The chain recombines TRBV4-3 with TRBJ2-2; D gene unclear. CDR3 length: 19 amino acids. V lost 0 bases and J lost 7, with 24 bases in between. Germline V CDR1 and CDR2: LGHNA, YSLEER. The CDR3 reads CASSQDLSDLEYRNGELFF. The CDR3 DNA is TGCGCCAGCAGCCAAGATTTAAGTGACCTCGAATACCGTAACGGGGAGCTGTTTTTT.

The genes are TRBV4-2 and TRBJ2-3; 9 nucleotides line up with TRBD2. The J segment lost 5 bases and the V segment lost 2 bases, leaving 5 bases of the junction unmatched. Germline-derived CDR1 and CDR2 are LGHNA and YNFKEQ. This CDR3 is built from 15 residues. This chain's CDR3 is CASSQHSGGRDTQYF. DNA for the CDR3: TGTGCCAGCAGCCAACATAGCGGGGGACGAGATACGCAGTATTTT.

This chain joins TRBV5-4 and TRBJ2-1; 9 nucleotides align to TRBD1. The CDR3 runs 15 residues. Germline V gene data show CDR1 as SGHNT and CDR2 as YYREEE (reference sequence). The V segment lost 2 bases and the J segment 6 bases; nucleotides outside the gene matches: 6. Here the CDR3 reads CASSFDRGTINEQFF. The CDR3 region has the DNA TGTGCCAGCAGCTTCGACAGGGGGACTATCAATGAGCAGTTCTTC.

The chain couples TRBV7-3 to TRBJ1-2, with a weak D call TRBD1 (5 bases). This CDR3 region has 15 residues. Germline CDR1 reads SGHTA; CDR2 reads FQGTGA. Trimming took 5 bases from V and 4 from J, leaving 17 bases between them. Written as DNA, the CDR3 is TGTGCCAGCAGCCAGATGGCAGGGACCGGCTATGGCTACACCTTC. Translating gives CASSQMAGTGYGYTF.

This clonotype has a count of ten or more. The chain links TRBV29-1 to TRBJ2-1, with D unclear. V lost 2 bases, J lost 5 bases, and 7 bases lay in between. CDR3 length: 12 amino acids. Per the germline V gene, CDR1 is SQVTM and CDR2 is ANQGSEA. DNA of the CDR3: TGCAGCGTTGAACAGGAAAACAATGAGCAGTTCTTC. Its translation: CSVEQENNEQFF.